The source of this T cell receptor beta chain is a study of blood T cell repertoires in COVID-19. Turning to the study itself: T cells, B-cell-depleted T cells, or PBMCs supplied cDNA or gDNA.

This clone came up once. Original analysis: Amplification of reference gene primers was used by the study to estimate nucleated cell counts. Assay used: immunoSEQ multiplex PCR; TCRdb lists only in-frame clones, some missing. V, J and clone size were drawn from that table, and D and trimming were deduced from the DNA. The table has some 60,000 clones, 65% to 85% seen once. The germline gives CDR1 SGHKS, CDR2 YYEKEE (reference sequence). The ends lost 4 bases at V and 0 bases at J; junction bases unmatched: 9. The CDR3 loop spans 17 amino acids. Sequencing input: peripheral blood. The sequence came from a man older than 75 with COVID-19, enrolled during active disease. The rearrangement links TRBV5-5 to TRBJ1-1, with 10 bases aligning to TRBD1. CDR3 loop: CASSPGTGDSMNTEAFF. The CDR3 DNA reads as TGTGCCAGCAGCCCCGGGACAGGGGATTCGATGAACACTGAAGCTTTCTTT.